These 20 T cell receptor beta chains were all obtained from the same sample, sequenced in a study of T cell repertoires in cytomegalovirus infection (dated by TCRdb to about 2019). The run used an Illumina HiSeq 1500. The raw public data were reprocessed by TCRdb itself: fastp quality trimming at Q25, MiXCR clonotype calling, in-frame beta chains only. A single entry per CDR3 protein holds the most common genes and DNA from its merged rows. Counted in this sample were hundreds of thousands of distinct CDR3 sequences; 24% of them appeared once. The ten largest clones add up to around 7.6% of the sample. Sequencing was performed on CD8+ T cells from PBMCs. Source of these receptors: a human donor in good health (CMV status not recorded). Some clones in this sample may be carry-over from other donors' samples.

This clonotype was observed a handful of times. The CDR3 DNA reads TGTGCCAGCAGTCCCTCCCCGGTAGTCTCCTACGAGCAGTACTTC. Protein product: CASSPSPVVSYEQYF. The V gene is TRBV28, the J gene TRBJ2-7; D remains ambiguous. Germline CDR1 reads MDHEN; CDR2 reads SYDVKM. This CDR3 has 15 amino acids. V was clipped by 5 bases and J by 0 bases, with 14 bases between them. Variable domain in full (rest from reference TRBV28 and TRBJ2-7): DVKVTQSSRYLVKRTGEKVFLECVQDMDHENMFWYRQDPGLGLRLIYFSYDVKMKEKGDIPEGYSVSREKKERFSLILESASTNQTSMYLCASSPSPVVSYEQYFGPGTRLTVT.

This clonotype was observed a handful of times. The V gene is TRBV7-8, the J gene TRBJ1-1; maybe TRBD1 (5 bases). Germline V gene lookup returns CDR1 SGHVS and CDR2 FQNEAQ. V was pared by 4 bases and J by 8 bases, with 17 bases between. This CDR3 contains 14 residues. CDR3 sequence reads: CASSYSGRTMEAFF. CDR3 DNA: TGTGCCAGCAGCTACTCGGGACGGACAATGGAAGCTTTCTTT. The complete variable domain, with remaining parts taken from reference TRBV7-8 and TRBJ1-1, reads GAGVSQSPRYKVAKRGQDVALRCDPISGHVSLFWYQQALGQGPEFLTYFQNEAQLDKSGLPSDRFFAERPEGSVSTLKIQRTQQEDSAVYLCASSYSGRTMEAFFGQGTRLTVV.

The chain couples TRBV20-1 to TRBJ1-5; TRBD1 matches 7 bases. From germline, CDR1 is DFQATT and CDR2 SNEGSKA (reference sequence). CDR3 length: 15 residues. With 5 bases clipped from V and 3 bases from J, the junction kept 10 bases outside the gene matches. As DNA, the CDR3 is TGCAGTGCTTCCAATGGGGACAGCTCCAATCAGCCCCAGCATTTT. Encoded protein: CSASNGDSSNQPQHF.

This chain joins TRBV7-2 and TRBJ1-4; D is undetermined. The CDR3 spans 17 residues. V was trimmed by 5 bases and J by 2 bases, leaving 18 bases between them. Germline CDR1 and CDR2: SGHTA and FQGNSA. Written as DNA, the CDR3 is TGTGCCAGCAGCCCCGCCGCGTGGGTAGCGACTAATGAAAAACTGTTTTTT. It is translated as CASSPAAWVATNEKLFF.

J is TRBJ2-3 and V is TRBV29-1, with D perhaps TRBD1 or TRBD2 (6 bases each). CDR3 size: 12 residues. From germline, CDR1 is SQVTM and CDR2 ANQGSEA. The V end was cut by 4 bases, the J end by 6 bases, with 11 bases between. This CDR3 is CSVALGGDTQYF. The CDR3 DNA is TGCAGCGTTGCCCTCGGGGGCGATACGCAGTATTTT.

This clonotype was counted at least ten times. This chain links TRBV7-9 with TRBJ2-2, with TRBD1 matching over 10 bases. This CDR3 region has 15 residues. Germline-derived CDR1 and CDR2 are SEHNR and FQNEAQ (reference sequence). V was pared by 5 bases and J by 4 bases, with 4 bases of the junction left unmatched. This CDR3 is CASSEDRGSTGELFF. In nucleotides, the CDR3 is TGTGCCAGCAGCGAGGACAGGGGGTCCACCGGGGAGCTGTTTTTT.

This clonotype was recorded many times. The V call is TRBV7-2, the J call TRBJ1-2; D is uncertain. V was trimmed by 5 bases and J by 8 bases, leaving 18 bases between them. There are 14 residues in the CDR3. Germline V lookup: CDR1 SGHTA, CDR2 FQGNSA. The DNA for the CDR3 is TGTGCCAGCAGCCTGGACCCCCTTGGTTTGGGCTACACCTTC. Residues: CASSLDPLGLGYTF.

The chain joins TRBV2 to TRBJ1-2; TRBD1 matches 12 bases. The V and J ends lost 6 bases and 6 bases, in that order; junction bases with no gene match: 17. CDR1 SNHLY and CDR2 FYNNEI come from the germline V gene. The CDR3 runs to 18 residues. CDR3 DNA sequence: TGTGCCAGCAGAGAGCCGGGACAGGGGGCCCTAGCTGCAGATGGCTACACCTTC. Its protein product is CASREPGQGALAADGYTF.

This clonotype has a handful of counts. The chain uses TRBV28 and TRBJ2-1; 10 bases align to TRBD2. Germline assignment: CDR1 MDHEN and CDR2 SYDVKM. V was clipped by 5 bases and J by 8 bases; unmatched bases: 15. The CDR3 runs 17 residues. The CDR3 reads CASSPTSGYPLGDEQFF. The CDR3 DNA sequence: TGTGCCAGCAGTCCGACTAGCGGGTACCCCCTCGGAGATGAGCAGTTCTTC. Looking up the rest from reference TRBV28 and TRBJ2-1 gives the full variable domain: DVKVTQSSRYLVKRTGEKVFLECVQDMDHENMFWYRQDPGLGLRLIYFSYDVKMKEKGDIPEGYSVSREKKERFSLILESASTNQTSMYLCASSPTSGYPLGDEQFFGPGTRLTVL.

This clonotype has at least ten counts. The CDR3 is CASSAVLNTEAFF. In DNA form, the CDR3 reads TGTGCCAGCAGCGCCGTTCTGAACACTGAAGCTTTCTTT. The chain links TRBV7-9 to TRBJ1-1, with D uncertain. The CDR3 is 13 residues long. Trimming removed 5 bases at V and 0 bases at J, with 7 bases between. Germline V gene lookup returns CDR1 SEHNR and CDR2 FQNEAQ (reference sequence).

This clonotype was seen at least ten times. Here the CDR3 reads CASSLIHDNEQFF. For the CDR3, the DNA is TGTGCCAGCAGCTTAATCCACGACAATGAGCAGTTCTTC. The chain combines TRBV7-2 with TRBJ2-1; no clear D gene. CDR3 length: 13 amino acids. Trimming shortened V by 2 bases and J by 5 bases, and 7 bases separated the two germline ends. Germline V gene lookup returns CDR1 SGHTA and CDR2 FQGNSA.

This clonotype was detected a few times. This chain's CDR3 is CSAQDQGTVPYEQYF. DNA for the CDR3: TGCAGTGCCCAGGATCAGGGAACGGTCCCCTACGAGCAGTACTTC. The V and J genes are TRBV20-1 and TRBJ2-7; TRBD1 is a possible D gene (5 bases). Germline CDR1 DFQATT, CDR2 SNEGSKA (reference sequence). V was cut by 6 bases and J by 2 bases, with 20 bases left in between. There are 15 residues in the CDR3.

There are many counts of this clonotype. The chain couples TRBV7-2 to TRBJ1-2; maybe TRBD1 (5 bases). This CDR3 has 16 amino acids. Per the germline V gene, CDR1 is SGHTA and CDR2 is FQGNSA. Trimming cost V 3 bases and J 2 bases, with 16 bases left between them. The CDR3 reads CASSFLRDGFNYGYTF. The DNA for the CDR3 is TGTGCCAGCAGCTTTCTCAGGGACGGGTTCAACTATGGCTACACCTTC.

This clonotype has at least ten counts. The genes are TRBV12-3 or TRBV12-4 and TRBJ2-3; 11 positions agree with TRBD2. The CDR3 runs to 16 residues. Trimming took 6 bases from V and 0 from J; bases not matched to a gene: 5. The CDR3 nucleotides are TGTGCCAGCAGCTTAAGACTAGCGGGGAGCACAGATACGCAGTATTTT. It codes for CASSLRLAGSTDTQYF.

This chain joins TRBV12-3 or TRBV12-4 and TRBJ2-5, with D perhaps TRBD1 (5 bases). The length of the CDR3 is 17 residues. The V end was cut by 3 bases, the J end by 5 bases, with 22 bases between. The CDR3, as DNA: TGTGCCAGCAGTTTTTTGGGGCCAAGGGCGGAAGGGGAGACCCAGTACTTC. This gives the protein CASSFLGPRAEGETQYF.

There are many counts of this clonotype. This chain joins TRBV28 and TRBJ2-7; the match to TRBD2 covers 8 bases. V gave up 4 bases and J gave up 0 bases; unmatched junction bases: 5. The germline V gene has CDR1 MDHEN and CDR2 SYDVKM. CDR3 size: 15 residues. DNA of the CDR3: TGTGCCAGCAGTTCGGGACTAGACTCCTCCTACGAGCAGTACTTC. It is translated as CASSSGLDSSYEQYF.

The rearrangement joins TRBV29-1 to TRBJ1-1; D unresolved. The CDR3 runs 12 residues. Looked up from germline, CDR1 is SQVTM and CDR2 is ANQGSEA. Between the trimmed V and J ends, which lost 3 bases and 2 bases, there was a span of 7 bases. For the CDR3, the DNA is TGCAGCGTTGACGAGGAAAACACTGAAGCTTTCTTT. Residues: CSVDEENTEAFF.

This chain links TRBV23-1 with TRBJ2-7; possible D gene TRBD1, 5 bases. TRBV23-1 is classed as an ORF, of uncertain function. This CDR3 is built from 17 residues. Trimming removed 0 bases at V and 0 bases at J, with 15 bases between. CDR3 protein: CASSQSGIRVSSYEQYV. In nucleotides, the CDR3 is TGCGCCAGCAGTCAATCGGGGATCAGGGTATCCTCCTACGAGCAGTACGTC.

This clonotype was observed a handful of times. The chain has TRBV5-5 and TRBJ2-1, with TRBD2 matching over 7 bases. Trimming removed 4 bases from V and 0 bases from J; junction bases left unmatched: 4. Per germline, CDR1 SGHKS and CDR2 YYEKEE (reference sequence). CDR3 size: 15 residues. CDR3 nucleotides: TGTGCCAGCAGCACTAGCGTCCGCTCCTACAATGAGCAGTTCTTC. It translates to CASSTSVRSYNEQFF.

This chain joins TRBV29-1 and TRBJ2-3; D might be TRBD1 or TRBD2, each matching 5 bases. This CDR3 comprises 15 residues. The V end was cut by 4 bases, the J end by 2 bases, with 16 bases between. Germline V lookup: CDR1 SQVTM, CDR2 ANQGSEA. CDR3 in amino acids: CSVAVWGLITDTQYF. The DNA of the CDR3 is TGCAGCGTTGCGGTGTGGGGGTTAATCACAGATACGCAGTATTTT.